This T cell receptor beta chain was observed in a study of Ad26.COV2.S vaccination and SARS-CoV-2 variants. Of note for this clone: What it binds is not known.

Repertoires were generated with immunoSEQ multiplex PCR, while TCRdb's copy carries only in-frame clones and drops some. The repertoire includes 300,000 to 400,000 clones, roughly 84% of them detected once, and around 3.5% sits in the top ten. The CDR3 totals 15 residues. Germline-derived CDR1 and CDR2 are LGHNT and FRNRAP. V shed 9 bases and J 6 bases; nucleotides not matched to a gene: 9. Treatment given: roughly 18 received Ad26.COV2.S at low or high dose, single or two shots; 5 received placebo; per-sample allocation not given. Samples were taken on day 63 after the first vaccine or placebo injection. This vaccine is an Ad26 vector that expresses the Wuhan-strain SARS-CoV-2 spike. General study points: Recipients of either vaccine or placebo displayed similar breadth of non-spike TCRs.

The sequences come from peripheral blood, collected in a trial of Ad26.COV2.S vaccine versus placebo. The TCR originated in a person aged 18-65 years who received the Ad26.COV2.S COVID-19 vaccine or a placebo. The chain has TRBV12-5 and TRBJ1-6; 9 bases fit TRBD1. Written as DNA, the CDR3 is TGTGCTAGCAAAACAGGGGGCGCGAGTAATTCACCCCTCCACTTT. Protein: CASKTGGASNSPLHF.